The entry below describes one TCR beta chain. In TCRdb, the 5' RACE reads were re-called with MiXCR into one record per CDR3 protein. The table lists about 57,000 distinct CDR3 sequences, roughly 9.7% of them singletons. This record belongs to a study of early T cells in non-severe SARS-CoV-2 infection. The germline CDR1 and CDR2 sequences are KGHSH and LQKENI. The V gene lost 8 bases and the J gene lost 8 bases, with 21 bases spanning the gap. The CDR3 totals 15 residues. The material sequenced was whole blood. The chain links TRBV18 to TRBJ1-4, with a weak D call TRBD1 (5 bases). The source is an adult who was a healthcare worker with PCR-confirmed SARS-CoV-2 infection or an uninfected control (not recorded which). Here the CDR3 reads CASHPEGSRHEKLFF. In nucleotides, the CDR3 is TGTGCCAGCCACCCCGAGGGGTCACGGCACGAAAAACTGTTTTTT. Together with reference TRBV18 and TRBJ1-4, the CDR3 gives the full variable domain: NAGVMQNPRHLVRRRGQEARLRCSPMKGHSHVYWYRQLPEEGLKFMVYLQKENIIDESGMPKERFSAEFPKEGPSILRIQQVVRGDSAAYFCASHPEGSRHEKLFFGSGTQLSVL.